Presented here are 6 T cell receptor beta chains from one specimen sequenced in a study of blood T cell repertoires in COVID-19. Only in-frame clones appear in the TCRdb table, and some are missing; sequencing was by immunoSEQ multiplex PCR. The table includes over 130,000 clones, roughly 80% detected once. Sequences were obtained from peripheral blood. These receptors came from a woman between 45 and 60 years old with active or convalescent COVID-19.

V and J are TRBV9 and TRBJ2-2; weak D call: TRBD2 (5 bases). This CDR3 contains 16 residues. The germline V gene has CDR1 SGDLS and CDR2 YYNGEE. Between the trimmed V and J ends, which lost 0 bases and 1 base, there was a span of 10 bases. This chain's CDR3 is CASSVDPAENTGELFF. The DNA for the CDR3 is TGTGCCAGCAGCGTAGATCCAGCGGAGAACACCGGGGAGCTGTTTTTT.

The chain recombines TRBV6-2 or TRBV6-3 with TRBJ2-3, with TRBD2 identical over 12 bases. The J segment lost 7 bases and the V segment lost 0 bases, leaving 5 bases of the junction unmatched. The CDR3 loop spans 16 amino acids. Per germline, CDR1 MNHEY and CDR2 SVGEGT. The CDR3 region has the DNA TGTGCCAGCAGTTACTCGACTAGCGGGGGACGAAATACGCAGTATTTT. It yields the protein CASSYSTSGGRNTQYF.

This clone has a single count. This chain connects TRBV11-2 to TRBJ2-1; 14 nucleotides line up with TRBD2. CDR3 length equals 18 residues. The junction had 8 bases not matched to a gene; V was cut back by 4 bases and J by 3 bases. CDR1 SGHAT and CDR2 FQNNGV come from the germline V gene. CDR3 in amino acids: CASSSPGLAGDSYNEQFF. CDR3 in DNA: TGTGCCAGCAGCTCTCCGGGACTAGCGGGGGACAGCTACAATGAGCAGTTCTTC. Full variable domain (remainder filled in from reference TRBV11-2 and TRBJ2-1): EAGVAQSPRYKIIEKRQSVAFWCNPISGHATLYWYQQILGQGPKLLIQFQNNGVVDDSQLPKDRFSAERLKGVDSTLKIQPAKLEDSAVYLCASSSPGLAGDSYNEQFFGPGTRLTVL.

This chain links TRBV5-1 with TRBJ1-6; 11 bases are a match to TRBD1. The CDR3 consists of 17 residues. Germline CDR1 and CDR2: SGHRS and YFSETQ. The J segment lost 6 bases and the V segment lost 2 bases, leaving 7 bases of the junction unmatched. As DNA, the CDR3 is TGCGCCAGCAGCTTTACCGGGACAGGGGGATTTAATTCACCCCTCCACTTT. It specifies CASSFTGTGGFNSPLHF.

This rearrangement joins TRBV9 to TRBJ2-2; 12 nucleotides line up with TRBD1. Per germline, CDR1 SGDLS and CDR2 YYNGEE. V was pared by 2 bases and J by 4 bases, with 3 bases of the junction left unmatched. This CDR3 is built from 16 residues. As DNA, the CDR3 is TGTGCCAGCAGCGTCGGGACAGGGGGCGCCACCGGGGAGCTGTTTTTT. This encodes CASSVGTGGATGELFF.

The chain recombines TRBV25-1 with TRBJ2-5; D not certain. Trimming pared 3 bases from V and 13 bases from J, leaving 9 bases between. The CDR3 consists of 10 residues. Germline CDR1 is MGHDK and CDR2 is SYGVNS. In DNA, the CDR3 is TGTGCCAGCAGTGATCTAGAGACGTACTTC. This codes for CASSDLETYF.